One and the same sample provided the 10 T cell receptor beta chains below, sequenced in a study of shared clonotypes between healthy human individuals. Clones were sequenced by immunoSEQ multiplex PCR, and TCRdb holds only the in-frame ones, with some missing. The table has millions of clones, more than 80% seen once. The sequenced material came from naive CD4+ T cells from PBMCs. Subset of the sample: CD45RA+ positively selected. Source of these receptors: a young man in good health. Some clones in this sample may be carry-over from other donors' samples.

This clone occurred once. This rearrangement joins TRBV18 to TRBJ1-1, with D possibly TRBD1 on 5 matching bases. Germline loops: CDR1 KGHSH, CDR2 LQKENI. The CDR3 loop spans 15 amino acids. The ends were cut back, 2 bases at V and 1 base at J, with 11 bases in the middle. Here the CDR3 DNA reads TGTGCCAGCTCACCATCAGGGATCCCGAACACTGAAGCTTTCTTT. It specifies CASSPSGIPNTEAFF.

This chain links TRBV5-4 with TRBJ2-3; possibly TRBD2 for D (5 bases). Trimming left V 7 bases short and J 4 bases short, with 13 bases between. This CDR3 has 13 residues. CDR1 is SGHNT and CDR2 is YYREEE in the germline V gene (reference sequence). CDR3 nucleotides: TGTGCCAGCGGAGAGGGCCCGCCAGATACGCAGTATTTT. Translation gives CASGEGPPDTQYF.

This clone was observed once. The V call is TRBV28, the J call TRBJ2-1, with D possibly being TRBD1 or TRBD2 (5 bases each). Trimming shortened V by 7 bases and J by 0 bases, and 10 bases separated the two germline ends. The CDR3 runs to 14 residues. Looked up from germline, CDR1 is MDHEN and CDR2 is SYDVKM. The CDR3 region is CASTKGSSYNEQFF. The CDR3 coding sequence is TGTGCCAGCACAAAGGGGAGCTCCTACAATGAGCAGTTCTTC.

The chain has TRBV11-2 and TRBJ1-1; TRBD1 matches at 9 bases. The ends lost 2 bases at V and 1 base at J; junction bases unmatched: 2. The CDR3 sequence is 15 residues long. The germline CDR1 and CDR2 sequences are SGHAT and FQNNGV. The CDR3 bases are TGTGCCAGCAGCTTAAGGACAGGGGAGAACACTGAAGCTTTCTTT. Translation: CASSLRTGENTEAFF.

The rearrangement uses TRBV30 and TRBJ1-1, with TRBD1 identical over 8 bases. J gave up 4 bases and V 3 bases, and 13 bases lay outside the gene matches. CDR1 and CDR2 (germline): GTSNPN, SVGIG (reference sequence). This CDR3 spans 16 amino acids. CDR3 sequence reads: CAWRNQGAGGRTEAFF. The DNA for the CDR3 is TGTGCCTGGAGGAATCAGGGGGCCGGTGGTCGCACTGAAGCTTTCTTT.

Written as DNA, the CDR3 is TGCGCCAGCAGTTCCGGGGGGAACACTGAAGCTTTCTTT. This codes for CASSSGGNTEAFF. V and J are TRBV10-1 and TRBJ1-1; maybe TRBD1 (5 bases). Trimming stripped 5 bases from V and 1 base from J, with 8 bases between. The germline V gene encodes CDR1 WNHNN and CDR2 SYGVQD (reference sequence). The CDR3 has 13 residues.

This clone was detected only once. The chain carries TRBV5-1 and TRBJ1-1; the D gene is possibly TRBD1 (5 bases). The V end lost 4 bases, the J end lost 8 bases, and 15 bases lay between the germline ends. From germline, CDR1 is SGHRS and CDR2 YFSETQ. The CDR3 runs to 13 residues. The CDR3 reads CASSPLPTGEAFF. The CDR3 DNA follows: TGCGCCAGCAGCCCTCTCCCCACAGGAGAAGCTTTCTTT.

This clone occurred once. J is TRBJ1-1 and V is TRBV13; the match to TRBD1 covers 9 bases. The CDR3 has 15 amino acids. V trimming: 4 bases; J trimming: 5 bases; junction bases outside the gene matches: 8. CDR1 is PRHDT and CDR2 is FYEKMQ in the germline V gene (reference sequence). CDR3 sequence reads: CASSWSTGGRTEAFF. The CDR3 DNA sequence: TGTGCCAGCAGCTGGTCTACAGGGGGCAGAACTGAAGCTTTCTTT.

This clone has only one observation. The J gene is TRBJ1-5, the V gene TRBV4-3; unclear D gene. This CDR3 is built from 16 residues. Germline lookup yields CDR1 LGHNA and CDR2 YSLEER. V lost 0 bases and J lost 2, with 11 bases in between. This chain's CDR3 is CASSQDTAGGNQPQHF. CDR3 DNA sequence: TGCGCCAGCAGCCAAGATACGGCAGGTGGCAATCAGCCCCAGCATTTT.

V usage is TRBV29-1 and J usage is TRBJ2-1; 7 positions match TRBD2. Per germline, CDR1 SQVTM and CDR2 ANQGSEA. J lost 7 bases, V lost 7 bases, and 19 bases had no gene match. The CDR3 covers 16 residues. The CDR3 nucleotides are TGCAGCGCCAAACTAGCGTCCAAGGCCCTCTCTAATGAGCAGTTCTTC. The encoded protein is CSAKLASKALSNEQFF.